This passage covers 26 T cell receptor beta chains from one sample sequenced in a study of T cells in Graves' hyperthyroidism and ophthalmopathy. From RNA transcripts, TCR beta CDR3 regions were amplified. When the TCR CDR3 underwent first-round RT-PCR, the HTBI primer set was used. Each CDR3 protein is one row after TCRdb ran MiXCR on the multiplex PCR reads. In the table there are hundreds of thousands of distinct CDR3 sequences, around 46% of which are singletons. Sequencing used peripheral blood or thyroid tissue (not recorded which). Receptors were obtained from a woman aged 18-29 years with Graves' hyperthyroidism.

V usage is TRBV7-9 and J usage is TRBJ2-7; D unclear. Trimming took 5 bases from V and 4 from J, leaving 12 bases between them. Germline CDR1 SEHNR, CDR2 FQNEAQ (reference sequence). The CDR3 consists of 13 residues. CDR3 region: CASSPEQTYEQYF. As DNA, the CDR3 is TGTGCCAGCAGCCCCGAACAGACGTACGAGCAGTACTTC.

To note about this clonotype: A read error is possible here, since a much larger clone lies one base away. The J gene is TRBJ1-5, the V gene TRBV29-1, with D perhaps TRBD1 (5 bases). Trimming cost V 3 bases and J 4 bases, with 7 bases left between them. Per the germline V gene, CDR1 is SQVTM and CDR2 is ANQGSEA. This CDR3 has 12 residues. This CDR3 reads CSVDGGNQPQHF. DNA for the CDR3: TGCAGCGTTGACGGGGGTAATCAGCCCCAGCATTTT.

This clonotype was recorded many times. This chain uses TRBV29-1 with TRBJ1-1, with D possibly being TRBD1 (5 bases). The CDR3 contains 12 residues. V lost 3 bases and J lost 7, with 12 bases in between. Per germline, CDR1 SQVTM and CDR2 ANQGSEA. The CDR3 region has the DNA TGCAGCGTTGATCCGGGGAGGGGTGAAGCTTTCTTT. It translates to CSVDPGRGEAFF.

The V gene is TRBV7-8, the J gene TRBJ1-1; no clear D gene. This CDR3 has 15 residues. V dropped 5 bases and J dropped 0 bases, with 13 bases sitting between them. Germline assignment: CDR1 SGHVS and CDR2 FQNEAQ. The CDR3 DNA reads TGTGCCAGCAGCCCAGTTGGACTGCTGAACACTGAAGCTTTCTTT. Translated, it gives CASSPVGLLNTEAFF.

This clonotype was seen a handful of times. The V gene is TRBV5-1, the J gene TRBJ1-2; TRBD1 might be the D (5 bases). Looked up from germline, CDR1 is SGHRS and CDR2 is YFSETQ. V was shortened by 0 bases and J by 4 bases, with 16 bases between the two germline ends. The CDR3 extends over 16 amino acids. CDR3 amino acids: CASSLGQPSFGYGYTF. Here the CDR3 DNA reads TGCGCCAGCAGCTTGGGACAGCCGTCATTTGGCTATGGCTACACCTTC.

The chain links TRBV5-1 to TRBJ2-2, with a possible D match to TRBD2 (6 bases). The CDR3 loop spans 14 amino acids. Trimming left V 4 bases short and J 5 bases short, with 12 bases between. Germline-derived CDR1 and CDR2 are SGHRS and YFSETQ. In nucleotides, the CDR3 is TGCGCCAGCAGCCCTATAGCGGAAACCGGGGAGCTGTTTTTT. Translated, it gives CASSPIAETGELFF.

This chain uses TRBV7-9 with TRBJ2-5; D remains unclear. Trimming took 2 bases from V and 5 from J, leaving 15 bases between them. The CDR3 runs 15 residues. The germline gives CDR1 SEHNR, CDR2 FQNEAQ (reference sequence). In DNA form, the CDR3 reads TGTGCCAGCAGCTTAAGACCGGGCCCGATTGAGACCCAGTACTTC. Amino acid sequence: CASSLRPGPIETQYF.

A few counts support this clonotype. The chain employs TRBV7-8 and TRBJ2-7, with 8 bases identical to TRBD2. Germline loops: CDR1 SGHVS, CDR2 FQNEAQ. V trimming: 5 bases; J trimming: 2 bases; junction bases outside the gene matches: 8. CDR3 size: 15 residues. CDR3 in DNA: TGTGCCAGCAGCCAAGAGGGGACTAGTGCCTACGAGCAGTACTTC. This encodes CASSQEGTSAYEQYF.

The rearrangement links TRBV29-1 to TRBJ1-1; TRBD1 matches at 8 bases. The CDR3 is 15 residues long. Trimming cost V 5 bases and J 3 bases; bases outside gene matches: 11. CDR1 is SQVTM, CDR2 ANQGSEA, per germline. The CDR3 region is CSVPRQGALDTEAFF. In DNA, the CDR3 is TGCAGCGTTCCCCGGCAGGGGGCTTTGGACACTGAAGCTTTCTTT. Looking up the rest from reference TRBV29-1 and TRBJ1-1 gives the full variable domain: SAVISQKPSRDICQRGTSLTIQCQVDSQVTMMFWYRQQPGQSLTLIATANQGSEATYESGFVIDKFPISRPNLTFSTLTVSNMSPEDSSIYLCSVPRQGALDTEAFFGQGTRLTVV.

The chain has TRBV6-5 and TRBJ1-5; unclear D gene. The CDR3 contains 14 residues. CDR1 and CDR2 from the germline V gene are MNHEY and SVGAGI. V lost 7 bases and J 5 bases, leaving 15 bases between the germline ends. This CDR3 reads CASKAPETYQPQHF. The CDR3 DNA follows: TGTGCCAGCAAGGCCCCTGAGACGTATCAGCCCCAGCATTTT.

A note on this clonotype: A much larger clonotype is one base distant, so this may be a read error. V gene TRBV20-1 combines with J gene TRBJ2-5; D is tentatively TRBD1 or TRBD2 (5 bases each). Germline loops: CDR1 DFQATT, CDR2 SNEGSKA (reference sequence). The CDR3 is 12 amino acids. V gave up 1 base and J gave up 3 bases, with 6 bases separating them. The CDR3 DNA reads TGCAGTGCTAGAGTGGGGGAAGAGACCCAGTACTTC. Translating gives CSARVGEETQYF.

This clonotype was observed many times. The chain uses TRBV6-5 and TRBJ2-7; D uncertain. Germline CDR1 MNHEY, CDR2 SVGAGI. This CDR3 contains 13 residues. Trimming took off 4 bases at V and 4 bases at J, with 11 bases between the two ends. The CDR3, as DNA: TGTGCCAGCAGTTTAAGCAGATGGTACGAGCAGTACTTC. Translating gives CASSLSRWYEQYF.

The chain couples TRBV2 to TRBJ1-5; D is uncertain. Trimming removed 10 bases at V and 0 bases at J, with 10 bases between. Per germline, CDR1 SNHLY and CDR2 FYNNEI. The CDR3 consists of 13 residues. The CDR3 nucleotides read TGTGCCATCGCGAGATTTAGCAATCAGCCCCAGCATTTT. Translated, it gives CAIARFSNQPQHF.

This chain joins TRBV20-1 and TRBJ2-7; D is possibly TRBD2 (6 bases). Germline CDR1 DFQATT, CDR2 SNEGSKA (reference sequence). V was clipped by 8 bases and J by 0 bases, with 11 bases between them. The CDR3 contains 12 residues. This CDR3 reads CSTTSYSYEQYF. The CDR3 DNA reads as TGCAGTACGACTAGTTACTCCTACGAGCAGTACTTC.

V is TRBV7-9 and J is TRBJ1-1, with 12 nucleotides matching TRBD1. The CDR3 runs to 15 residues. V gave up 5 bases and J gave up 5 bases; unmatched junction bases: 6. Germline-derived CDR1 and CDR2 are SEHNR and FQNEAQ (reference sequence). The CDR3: CASSAGTGGGTEAFF. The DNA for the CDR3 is TGTGCCAGCAGCGCCGGGACAGGGGGCGGGACTGAAGCTTTCTTT.

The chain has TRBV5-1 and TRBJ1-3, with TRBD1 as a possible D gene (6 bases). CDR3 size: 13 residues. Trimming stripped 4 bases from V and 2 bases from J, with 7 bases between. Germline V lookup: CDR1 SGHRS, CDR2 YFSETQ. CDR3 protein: CASSRDTGNTIYF. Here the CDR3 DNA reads TGCGCCAGCAGCAGGGACACTGGAAACACCATATATTTT. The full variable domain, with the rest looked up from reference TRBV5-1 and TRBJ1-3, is KAGVTQTPRYLIKTRGQQVTLSCSPISGHRSVSWYQQTPGQGLQFLFEYFSETQRNKGNFPGRFSGRQFSNSRSEMNVSTLELGDSALYLCASSRDTGNTIYFGEGSWLTVV.

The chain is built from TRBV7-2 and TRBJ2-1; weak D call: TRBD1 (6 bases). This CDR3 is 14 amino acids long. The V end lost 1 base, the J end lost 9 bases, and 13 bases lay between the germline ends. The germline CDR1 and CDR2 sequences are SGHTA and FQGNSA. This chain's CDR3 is CASSLDGWGLEQFF. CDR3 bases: TGTGCCAGCAGCTTAGATGGGTGGGGGCTTGAGCAGTTCTTC.

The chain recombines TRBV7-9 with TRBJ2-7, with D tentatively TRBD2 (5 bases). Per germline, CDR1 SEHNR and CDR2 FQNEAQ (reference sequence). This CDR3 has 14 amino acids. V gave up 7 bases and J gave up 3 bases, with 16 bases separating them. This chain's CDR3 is CASNLLGRHYEQYF. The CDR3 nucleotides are TGTGCCAGCAACCTACTAGGCCGCCACTACGAGCAGTACTTC.

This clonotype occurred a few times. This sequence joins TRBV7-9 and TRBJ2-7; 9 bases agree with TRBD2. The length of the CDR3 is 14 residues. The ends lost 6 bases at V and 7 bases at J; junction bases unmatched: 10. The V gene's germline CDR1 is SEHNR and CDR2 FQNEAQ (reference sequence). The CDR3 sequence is CASRFAGGPGEQYF. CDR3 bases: TGTGCCAGCAGGTTTGCGGGAGGGCCGGGTGAGCAGTACTTC.

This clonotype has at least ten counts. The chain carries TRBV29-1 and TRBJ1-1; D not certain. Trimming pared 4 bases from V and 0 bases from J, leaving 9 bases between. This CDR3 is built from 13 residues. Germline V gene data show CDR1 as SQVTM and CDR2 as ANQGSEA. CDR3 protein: CSVGGRMNTEAFF. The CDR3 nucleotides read TGCAGCGTTGGTGGACGTATGAACACTGAAGCTTTCTTT.

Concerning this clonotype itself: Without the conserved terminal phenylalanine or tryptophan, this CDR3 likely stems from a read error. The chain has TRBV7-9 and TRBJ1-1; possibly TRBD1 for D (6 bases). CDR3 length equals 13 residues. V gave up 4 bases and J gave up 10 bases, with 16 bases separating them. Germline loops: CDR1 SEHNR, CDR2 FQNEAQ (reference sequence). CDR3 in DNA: TGTGCCAGCAGCTCGAGGGACATCATTCGAGCTTTCTCT. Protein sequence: CASSSRDIIRAFS.

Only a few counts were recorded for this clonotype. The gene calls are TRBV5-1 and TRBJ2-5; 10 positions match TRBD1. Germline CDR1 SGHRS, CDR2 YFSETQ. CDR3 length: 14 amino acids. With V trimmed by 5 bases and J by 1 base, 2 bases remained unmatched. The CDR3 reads CASRGTGVQETQYF. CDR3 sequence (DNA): TGCGCCAGCAGGGGGACAGGGGTCCAAGAGACCCAGTACTTC.

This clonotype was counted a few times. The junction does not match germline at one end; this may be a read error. CDR3 sequence: CASSQVLGAMKTQYF. The DNA for the CDR3 is TGCGCCAGCAGCCAAGTTTTAGGGGCTATGAAGACCCAGTACTTC. This rearrangement joins TRBV2 to TRBJ2-5; D is perhaps TRBD1 (5 bases). From germline, CDR1 is SNHLY and CDR2 FYNNEI. This CDR3 is 15 amino acids long.

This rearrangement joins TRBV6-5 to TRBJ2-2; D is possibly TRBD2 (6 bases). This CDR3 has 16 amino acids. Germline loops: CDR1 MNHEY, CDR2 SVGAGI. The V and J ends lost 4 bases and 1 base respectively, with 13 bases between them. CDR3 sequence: CASSLVSGRNTGELFF. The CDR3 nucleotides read TGTGCCAGCAGTTTAGTTAGCGGAAGGAACACCGGGGAGCTGTTTTTT.

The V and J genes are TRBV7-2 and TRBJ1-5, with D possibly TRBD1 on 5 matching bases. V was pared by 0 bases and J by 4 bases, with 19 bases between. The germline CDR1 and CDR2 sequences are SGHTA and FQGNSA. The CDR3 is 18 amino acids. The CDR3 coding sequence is TGTGCCAGCAGCTTAGCTGGTCCTCGGACACCCTCAAATCAGCCCCAGCATTTT. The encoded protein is CASSLAGPRTPSNQPQHF.

The CDR3 DNA follows: TGTGCCAGCAGCCTTCCAGGGGGCATAGTCTCTGGGGCCAACGTCCTGACTTTC. It specifies CASSLPGGIVSGANVLTF. The V call is TRBV14, the J call TRBJ2-6; 8 bases agree with TRBD1. Germline trimming cut 4 bases from V and 0 bases from J; bases unmatched to any gene: 8. In germline, CDR1 is SGHDN, CDR2 FVKESK. CDR3 length: 18 amino acids.